This T cell receptor (beta chain) was obtained from a study of untreated major depressive disorder (dated by TCRdb to between 2018 and 2020). Regarding the study in general: The study was a cross-sectional case-control comparison of T cell phenotype and TCR repertoire between antidepressant-free major depressive disorder patients and individually matched non-depressed controls. The TCRbeta sequencing followed up on differences in Vbeta 5.1, Vbeta 11 and Vbeta 22 usage that flow cytometry had shown in the whole cohort. Study-wide findings and limitations: Sequencing confirmed higher TRBV05-01 (Vbeta 5.1) usage among CD4+ T cells of depressed patients than controls, with p = 0.040 in a one-tailed test. The top five TRBV05-01 clones in every sequenced subject were all private clones. For the sequencing comparisons, one-tailed planned tests were applied to only three preselected Vbeta families. In the sequencing data, TRBV25-01 and TRBV02-01 usage matched the flow-cytometry pattern but was not statistically significant. Strict matching and exclusion criteria produced a comparatively small study sample, limiting generalizability of findings.

The Qiagen DNeasy Blood and Tissue Kit was used to extract total genomic DNA from the purified CD4+ T cells. Following immunoSEQ immunosequencing protocols, the TCRbeta CDR3 region, as defined by IMGT, was amplified and sequenced. Per the authors' processing: The immunoSEQ service preprocessed the raw sequence data to correct PCR and sequencing errors. The sequence data were imported into the immunoSEQ Analyzer and were further analyzed using VDJtools v1.0.7. Patient-control differences were tested with the paired Wilcoxon signed-rank test. Imported from immuneACCESS, the table was reduced by TCRdb to in-frame sequences with V and J called. These copies leave out some clones; in studies compared against another copy, an unresolved V gene accounts for under half, and the cause of the remainder is not known. That table supplies the V and J calls and clone size; D and trimming were determined from the DNA. The sample yields roughly 17,000 clones; 92% were counted once. The ten largest clonotypes hold around 0.6% of the sample.

For sex, age, current smoking status and body mass index, every depressed patient had a pairwise-matched non-depressed control. Every participant in the study was of European descent. Patients were diagnosed with major depressive disorder by DSM-IV criteria and had a Hamilton Rating Scale for Depression score of 18 or higher. Patients had been free of any psychiatric medication, including antidepressants, for at least 8 weeks before enrollment. Depression severity ranging from moderate to severe was represented among patients. Major medical conditions, Axis I/II comorbidities, regular medication or illicit drug use, and drinking over 100 g alcohol a week were all grounds for excluding any participant. Roughly 30 ml of peripheral blood was drawn into EDTA tubes from each participant. Magnetic negative selection with the BD IMag Human CD4 T Lymphocyte Enrichment Set was used to purify CD4+ T cells from thawed PBMCs. Flow cytometry confirmed that the CD4+ enrichment method typically gave around 95% purity. TCRbeta sequencing was performed on a subgroup of roughly five case-control pairs selected blind to chemokine receptor expression and flow-cytometric repertoire skewing results. Every blood sample was taken in the morning at 8:00 a.m., after which PBMCs were separated out using Ficoll-Hypaque gradient centrifugation. PBMCs were cryopreserved by gradual cooling to -80 degrees C and were kept in liquid nitrogen until assay.

The CDR1 and CDR2 encoded by the germline V gene (reference sequence) are SEHNR and FQNEAQ. The junction shows trimming of 3 bases on V and 4 bases on J, plus 12 bases between the germline ends. The CDR3 numbers 14 residues from cysteine through phenylalanine. The retained sequence is limited to the CDR3, 42 bases, with the frame set at the first base. Notes on this clone: Its antigen remains unidentified. The record has no base qualities; no much larger clone is one base away.

The V and J genes are TRBV7-9 and TRBJ1-1; TRBD1 might be the D gene, on 5 matching bases. The clonotype originates from a woman aged 40 to 55 with major depressive disorder. Source material: CD4+ T cells from PBMCs. The CDR3 in this case is CASSFARGGTEAFF. The base sequence is TGTGCCAGCAGCTTCGCTCGTGGGGGCACTGAAGCTTTCTTT.